The 28 T cell receptor beta chains below come from one sample, sequenced in a study of cytomegalovirus exposure and HLA in healthy donors. In the PCR, 60 Vbeta and 13 Jbeta primers were used. The table came from immunoSEQ multiplex PCR; TCRdb's copy has only in-frame clones and leaves some out. In the table there are around 130,000 clones, about 79% of which are singletons. The sequenced sample consisted of PBMCs. The receptors here all came from a man aged 18-30 years in good health and CMV-seronegative.

The chain joins TRBV13 to TRBJ2-5, with D tentatively TRBD1 (5 bases). With 6 bases removed from V and 1 base from J, the gap between germline ends came to 15 bases. This CDR3 region has 15 residues. Germline assignment: CDR1 PRHDT and CDR2 FYEKMQ (reference sequence). This CDR3 reads CASRTEGVAQETQYF. The CDR3 coding sequence is TGTGCCAGCAGAACCGAAGGGGTGGCCCAAGAGACCCAGTACTTC.

CDR3 in DNA: TGTGCCTGGAGTGTCGAGAGCGCCAACTATGGCTACACCTTC. Translated: CAWSVESANYGYTF. V and J are TRBV30 and TRBJ1-2; no definite D call. Per the germline V gene, CDR1 is GTSNPN and CDR2 is SVGIG (reference sequence). This CDR3 spans 14 amino acids. V was pared by 0 bases and J by 2 bases, with 10 bases between.

This clone turned up a few times. The chain combines TRBV6-5 with TRBJ2-2, with TRBD2 identical over 8 bases. Germline V gene sequence: CDR1 MNHEY, CDR2 SVGAGI. CDR3 length: 15 amino acids. V gave up 1 base and J gave up 8 bases; unmatched junction bases: 6. The CDR3 nucleotides read TGTGCCAGCAGTTACTTCCCAGCGGGAGAAGGGGAGCTGTTTTTT. This sequence encodes CASSYFPAGEGELFF.

V and J are TRBV9 and TRBJ2-1, with 12 bases that match TRBD2. The CDR3 runs 18 residues. Germline V gives CDR1 SGDLS, CDR2 YYNGEE. The J segment lost 8 bases and the V segment lost 0 bases, leaving 12 bases of the junction unmatched. Here the CDR3 reads CASSVDPQPSGRADEQFF. CDR3 DNA sequence: TGTGCCAGCAGCGTAGATCCTCAACCTAGCGGGAGGGCCGATGAGCAGTTCTTC.

The chain combines TRBV9 with TRBJ2-2; TRBD2 is a possible D gene (5 bases). The CDR3 covers 15 residues. The V end was cut by 0 bases, the J end by 4 bases, with 10 bases between. Germline V gene sequence: CDR1 SGDLS, CDR2 YYNGEE. The CDR3 sequence is CASSVDGVGTGELFF. CDR3 bases: TGTGCCAGCAGCGTAGACGGGGTCGGCACCGGGGAGCTGTTTTTT.

This sequence joins TRBV14 and TRBJ2-1; D perhaps matches TRBD2 (5 bases). This CDR3 is 15 amino acids long. Germline V gene data show CDR1 as SGHDN and CDR2 as FVKESK. V was cut by 1 base and J by 4 bases, with 11 bases left in between. The CDR3 sequence: CASSQGLAPYNEQFF. The CDR3 bases are TGTGCCAGCAGCCAAGGTCTAGCCCCTTACAATGAGCAGTTCTTC.

The rearrangement links TRBV4-1 to TRBJ2-5, with D perhaps matching TRBD1 (7 bases). The closer fit of TRBJ2-7 to the DNA end suggests the J call may be wrong. In germline, CDR1 is MGHRA, CDR2 YSYEKL. CDR3 length: 16 residues. CDR3 protein: CASSQARQGLSYEQYF. The CDR3 bases are TGCGCCAGCAGCCAAGCCCGACAGGGACTCTCCTACGAGCAGTACTTC.

The chain recombines TRBV19 with TRBJ1-3; D is ambiguous. Trimming pared 2 bases from V and 1 base from J, leaving 18 bases between. The CDR3 is made up of 18 amino acids. Germline assignment: CDR1 LNHDA and CDR2 SQIVND (reference sequence). CDR3 nucleotides: TGTGCCAGTAGTATACCGACAAGCCTAGGGAGTTCTGGAAACACCATATATTTT. Its translation: CASSIPTSLGSSGNTIYF.

This clone has a handful of counts. V and J are TRBV6-5 and TRBJ1-1, with a tentative D call TRBD1 (5 bases). This CDR3 contains 14 residues. V was cut by 6 bases and J by 0 bases, with 11 bases left in between. CDR1 and CDR2 (germline): MNHEY, SVGAGI. The DNA of the CDR3 is TGTGCCAGCAGGTCGGGACTTATGAACACTGAAGCTTTCTTT. Translation: CASRSGLMNTEAFF.

This clone turned up a few times. The rearrangement links TRBV6-6 to TRBJ2-7; D gene ambiguous. Trimming shortened V by 7 bases and J by 6 bases, and 10 bases separated the two germline ends. The CDR3 covers 11 residues. Germline V gene sequence: CDR1 MNHNY, CDR2 SVGAGI (reference sequence). CDR3: CASTLRGEQYF. CDR3 coding DNA: TGTGCCAGCACCTTACGAGGCGAGCAGTACTTC.

This chain uses TRBV11-3 with TRBJ2-1; TRBD2 aligns across 8 bases. The germline V gene encodes CDR1 SGHNT and CDR2 YENEEA. This CDR3 has 18 residues. After removal of 0 bases from V and 2 bases from J, the junction contained 9 bases not matched to a gene. The DNA of the CDR3 is TGTGCCAGCAGCTTAGAGGGAGAAGCGGGAGTCCCCTACAATGAGCAGTTCTTC. Translation: CASSLEGEAGVPYNEQFF.

The chain couples TRBV21-1 to TRBJ2-2; the table gives TRBD2 as D, unverified against the DNA. TRBV21-1 is a pseudogene locus. The CDR3 length is 18 residues. The CDR3, as DNA: TGTGCCAGCAGCAAAGCGATTAATCTAGCTCGAGCCACCGGGGAGCTGTTTTTT. It yields the protein CASSKAINLARATGELFF.

J is TRBJ1-1 and V is TRBV27, with D perhaps TRBD1 (6 bases). Germline loops: CDR1 MNHEY, CDR2 SMNVEV (reference sequence). V dropped 4 bases and J dropped 1 base, with 10 bases sitting between them. CDR3 length: 14 residues. The CDR3 loop is CASSYTGQNTEAFF. The CDR3 DNA follows: TGTGCCAGCAGTTACACGGGACAGAACACTGAAGCTTTCTTT.

This rearrangement joins TRBV6-5 to TRBJ2-7; unclear D gene. The germline V gene has CDR1 MNHEY and CDR2 SVGAGI. Trimming stripped 2 bases from V and 9 bases from J, with 14 bases between. This CDR3 has 13 residues. CDR3 in DNA: TGTGCCAGCAGTTACGACACCGCCGGCGCGCAGTACTTC. Its protein is CASSYDTAGAQYF.

The chain combines TRBV7-3 with TRBJ2-1; 9 bases align to TRBD1. Trimming removed 5 bases from V and 7 bases from J; junction bases left unmatched: 18. Germline loops: CDR1 SGHTA, CDR2 FQGTGA. The CDR3 is made up of 18 amino acids. The CDR3 loop is CASSPEGVGQGSKNEQFF. The DNA for the CDR3 is TGTGCCAGCAGCCCCGAGGGGGTGGGACAGGGTAGTAAAAATGAGCAGTTCTTC.

Of note for this clone: This CDR3 is also generated by other DNA sequences in the sample. This chain joins TRBV9 and TRBJ2-5; D unclear. The germline V gene has CDR1 SGDLS and CDR2 YYNGEE. Between the trimmed V and J ends, which lost 0 bases and 7 bases, there was a span of 19 bases. This CDR3 is built from 16 residues. The CDR3 sequence: CASSVGVAGTFGTQYF. The CDR3 nucleotides read TGTGCCAGCAGCGTAGGCGTAGCCGGAACTTTCGGGACCCAGTACTTC.

The rearrangement joins TRBV6-1 to TRBJ2-7; perhaps TRBD1 as D (5 bases). This CDR3 contains 12 residues. Trimming took off 9 bases at V and 0 bases at J, with 9 bases between the two ends. The germline CDR1 and CDR2 sequences are MNHNS and SASEGT. The CDR3 loop reads CARTVSSYEQYV. CDR3 bases: TGTGCCAGGACAGTGAGCTCCTACGAGCAGTACGTC.

The rearrangement joins TRBV27 to TRBJ2-1; TRBD1 is a possible D gene (5 bases). The CDR3 is 14 residues long. CDR1 MNHEY and CDR2 SMNVEV come from the germline V gene (reference sequence). Trimming left V 7 bases short and J 8 bases short, with 18 bases between. The CDR3: CASTTDDKGDEQFF. The CDR3 DNA sequence: TGTGCCAGCACTACAGACGATAAAGGGGATGAGCAGTTCTTC.

The gene calls are TRBV7-2 and TRBJ2-2, with a tentative D call TRBD1 (6 bases). CDR3 length equals 16 residues. V shed 3 bases and J shed 0 bases, with 11 bases lying between them. Germline values: CDR1 SGHTA, CDR2 FQGNSA. CDR3 sequence (DNA): TGTGCCAGCAGCTTGGAAAGGGGGACGAACACCGGGGAGCTGTTTTTT. Translation gives CASSLERGTNTGELFF.

The chain is built from TRBV7-8 and TRBJ2-1, with no clear D. Germline-derived CDR1 and CDR2 are SGHVS and FQNEAQ. V was trimmed by 3 bases and J by 8 bases, leaving 14 bases between them. The CDR3 is made up of 14 amino acids. CDR3 coding DNA: TGTGCCAGCAGCTTTAAACGGTCAAACGATGAGCAGTTCTTC. This codes for CASSFKRSNDEQFF. The full variable domain, with the rest looked up from reference TRBV7-8 and TRBJ2-1, is GAGVSQSPRYKVAKRGQDVALRCDPISGHVSLFWYQQALGQGPEFLTYFQNEAQLDKSGLPSDRFFAERPEGSVSTLKIQRTQQEDSAVYLCASSFKRSNDEQFFGPGTRLTVL.

V gene TRBV7-6 combines with J gene TRBJ2-3; D perhaps matches TRBD1 (6 bases). The CDR3 extends over 18 amino acids. V lost 1 base to trimming and J lost 2 bases, with 19 bases between them. Germline CDR1 SGHVS, CDR2 FNYEAQ. The CDR3 protein is CASSLEVLGAGNTDTQYF. CDR3 DNA sequence: TGTGCCAGCAGCTTAGAAGTCCTGGGGGCAGGGAACACAGATACGCAGTATTTT.

This clone has a single count. The V and J genes are TRBV5-8 and TRBJ1-5, with a tentative D call TRBD1 (5 bases). Germline V gene sequence: CDR1 SGHTS, CDR2 YDEGEE. Trimming removed 6 bases at V and 2 bases at J, with 9 bases between. CDR3 length equals 13 residues. CDR3 sequence: CASNGHGNQPQHF. In DNA form, the CDR3 reads TGTGCCAGCAACGGACACGGCAATCAGCCCCAGCATTTT.

On this clone itself: The junction departs from the called germline gene at one end, perhaps through a read error. This sequence joins TRBV7-9 and TRBJ2-3; TRBD1 is a possible D gene (6 bases). This CDR3 contains 15 residues. Germline V lookup: CDR1 SEHNR, CDR2 FQNEAQ (reference sequence). The CDR3 loop reads CSSSLLQGRQDTQYF. The CDR3 region has the DNA TGTTCCAGCAGCTTATTGCAGGGGCGCCAAGATACGCAGTATTTT.

This clone has just a few counts. V and J are TRBV2 and TRBJ2-7; a weak D match, TRBD2 (6 bases). The germline V gene has CDR1 SNHLY and CDR2 FYNNEI. V was clipped by 5 bases and J by 0 bases, with 17 bases between them. This CDR3 is built from 16 residues. In DNA, the CDR3 is TGTGCCAGCAGTCCCCGGGGAGGTGAGAGCTCCTACGAGCAGTACGTC. Amino acid sequence: CASSPRGGESSYEQYV.

The V gene is TRBV9, the J gene TRBJ2-3, with 7 bases that match TRBD2. The CDR3 runs 15 residues. Looked up from germline, CDR1 is SGDLS and CDR2 is YYNGEE. Trimming took 3 bases from V and 10 from J; bases not matched to a gene: 14. CDR3: CASSGGGTSSWAQYF. Written as DNA, the CDR3 is TGTGCCAGCAGCGGGGGAGGGACTTCCTCCTGGGCGCAGTATTTT.

The genes are TRBV6-5 and TRBJ2-7, with a weak D call TRBD2 (5 bases). This CDR3 contains 14 residues. Trimming removed 2 bases from V and 6 bases from J, with 14 bases in between. From germline, CDR1 is MNHEY and CDR2 SVGAGI. The CDR3 here is CASSYRGAGSEQYF. The DNA of the CDR3 is TGTGCCAGCAGTTACCGGGGTGCGGGCAGCGAGCAGTACTTC.

The rearrangement uses TRBV5-1 and TRBJ2-4, with 7 bases matching TRBD1. The length of the CDR3 is 15 residues. Trimming took 3 bases from V and 7 from J; bases not matched to a gene: 10. Germline-derived CDR1 and CDR2 are SGHRS and YFSETQ. This CDR3 is CASSWPDRDENIQYF. CDR3 sequence (DNA): TGCGCCAGCAGCTGGCCCGACAGGGATGAGAACATTCAGTACTTC.

The chain links TRBV28 to TRBJ1-2; D might be TRBD1 (5 bases). The CDR3 has 13 amino acids. Germline V gene sequence: CDR1 MDHEN, CDR2 SYDVKM. V was clipped by 8 bases and J by 6 bases, with 16 bases between them. CDR3: CASVLGGRDGYTF. In DNA form, the CDR3 reads TGTGCCAGCGTCTTGGGGGGGAGGGATGGCTACACCTTC.